The rows below give T cell receptor beta chains drawn from one sample of a study of blood T cell repertoires in COVID-19. Using immunoSEQ multiplex PCR, the repertoire was profiled, and TCRdb retains in-frame clones only, with some absent. Of approximately 290,000 clones in the sample, about 85% are singletons; the top ten hold 0.7% to 1%. What was sequenced was peripheral blood. The source of these receptors is a human donor with COVID-19, enrolled during active disease. The donor label of this sample is uncertain. The CDR3 runs from the conserved cysteine through the conserved F or W. The D gene is left open where the match is weak. For some rows the clone size is stated as once, few or many, or as a class when expanded; others skip it.

clone_size d_call j_call v_call cdr3_aa cdr3_nt
- TRBD1 TRBJ2-5 TRBV28 CASSLGQGETQYF TGTGCCAGCAGTCTAGGACAGGGGGAGACCCAGTACTTC
once - TRBJ2-2 TRBV4-3 CASSRSGELFF TGCGCCAGCAGTCGTTCCGGGGAGCTGTTTTTT
- - TRBJ1-5 TRBV7-2 CASSLGGGDQPQHF TGTGCCAGCAGCTTAGGTGGGGGGGATCAGCCCCAGCATTTT
- - TRBJ2-1 TRBV3-1/TRBV3-2 CASSPLLRSSYNEQFF TGTGCCAGCAGCCCGCTGCTTCGGAGCTCCTACAATGAGCAGTTCTTC
- - TRBJ2-7 TRBV11-3 CASSPSGSPYEQYF TGTGCCAGCAGCCCCTCGGGGAGCCCCTACGAGCAGTACTTC
few TRBD1 TRBJ1-1 TRBV27 CASSLRDRGLGDTEAFF TGTGCCAGCAGTTTACGGGACAGGGGGCTCGGGGACACTGAAGCTTTCTTT
- - TRBJ1-1 TRBV5-8 CASSLGGLAFF TGTGCCAGCAGCTTGGGGGGGCTTGCTTTCTTT
once TRBD2 TRBJ2-3 TRBV19 CASSTPGLADTQYF TGTGCCAGTAGTACACCGGGACTAGCAGATACGCAGTATTTT
- - TRBJ1-1 TRBV28 CASSLRGGTGTEAFF TGTGCCAGCAGTTTGAGAGGGGGAACGGGCACTGAAGCTTTCTTT
- - TRBJ1-2 TRBV9 CASSLDTFNYGYTF TGTGCCAGCAGCCTAGACACCTTTAACTATGGCTACACCTTC
once - TRBJ2-7 TRBV7-9 CASAPLATVGKQYF TGTGCCAGCGCTCCTCTCGCAACTGTCGGGAAGCAGTACTTC
few - TRBJ2-2 TRBV9 CASAEGGFTRELFF TGTGCCAGCGCGGAAGGTGGATTCACCCGGGAGCTGTTTTTT
- TRBD1 TRBJ1-4 TRBV5-6 CASSLSQGATNEKLFF TGTGCCAGCAGCTTGTCACAGGGGGCAACTAATGAAAAACTGTTTTTT
- TRBD1 TRBJ1-3 TRBV29-1 CSVEDLAGGGNTIYF TGCAGCGTTGAAGATCTGGCAGGGGGTGGAAACACCATATATTTT
- - TRBJ1-3 TRBV27 CASSLYRDGNTIYF TGTGCCAGCAGTTTATACAGGGATGGAAACACCATATATTTT
- TRBD1 TRBJ1-1 TRBV9 CASSPRSGGGAFF TGTGCCAGCAGCCCCCGATCAGGGGGAGGTGCTTTCTTT
- - TRBJ1-2 TRBV28 CASSLIAGTVNYGYTF TGTGCCAGCAGTCTTATTGCGGGGACCGTTAACTATGGCTACACCTTC
- TRBD2 TRBJ2-5 TRBV5-4 CASSPGLAGIGQETQYF TGTGCCAGCAGTCCTGGACTAGCGGGGATTGGCCAAGAGACCCAGTACTTC
- TRBD2 TRBJ2-1 TRBV10-3 CAISEYSGSPAGEQFF TGTGCCATCAGTGAGTATAGCGGGAGCCCCGCGGGGGAGCAGTTCTTC
- - TRBJ1-6 TRBV28 CASSFRQGSSPLHF TGTGCCAGCAGTTTTAGGCAGGGTTCTTCACCCCTCCACTTT
- TRBD1 TRBJ1-3 TRBV5-6 CASSFFTGQGDYSGNTIYF TGTGCCAGCAGCTTCTTTACAGGGCAGGGGGATTACTCTGGAAACACCATATATTTT
- - TRBJ1-1 TRBV18 CASSPGVNSEAFF TGTGCCAGCTCACCCGGGGTTAATTCTGAAGCTTTCTTT
few TRBD1 TRBJ1-2 TRBV7-8 CASSLEGGAVLYGYTF TGTGCCAGCAGCTTAGAAGGGGGCGCAGTCCTCTATGGCTACACCTTC
- TRBD1 TRBJ1-6 TRBV11-1 CASSLGQGDSPLHF TGTGCCAGCAGCCTGGGACAGGGTGATTCACCCCTCCACTTT
- - TRBJ2-3 TRBV20-1 CSARSILQYF TGCAGTGCTAGGTCAATACTCCAGTATTTT
- - TRBJ1-1 TRBV18 CASSLTAGNTEAFF TGTGCCAGCTCACTGACAGCCGGGAACACTGAAGCTTTCTTT
- - TRBJ2-1 TRBV7-3 CASSQGLLSNNEQFF TGTGCCAGCAGCCAGGGGCTATTGAGTAACAATGAGCAGTTCTTC
- - TRBJ1-4 TRBV6-4 CASSPDGEGEKLFF TGTGCCAGCAGTCCCGACGGGGAGGGTGAAAAACTGTTTTTT
- TRBD2 TRBJ2-7 TRBV5-5 CASSLGAGLAGVHEQYF TGTGCCAGCAGCTTGGGGGCGGGACTAGCGGGAGTACACGAGCAGTACTTC
- TRBD2 TRBJ2-1 TRBV5-1 CASSLDSGRADEQFF TGCGCCAGCAGCTTAGATAGCGGGAGGGCCGATGAGCAGTTCTTC
- TRBD1 TRBJ1-4 TRBV7-9 CASSLAGQGSVEKLFF TGTGCCAGCAGCTTAGCCGGACAGGGTTCGGTTGAAAAACTGTTTTTT
- - TRBJ2-1 TRBV6-2/TRBV6-3 CASSPLGVGEQFF TGTGCCAGCAGCCCCCTCGGGGTTGGTGAGCAGTTCTTC
- - TRBJ2-7 TRBV6-5 CASSWGGTPGEQYF TGTGCCAGCAGTTGGGGCGGGACCCCTGGCGAGCAGTACTTC
- - TRBJ2-1 TRBV9 CASSALIGNEQFF TGTGCCAGCAGCGCATTGATCGGGAATGAGCAGTTCTTC
- - TRBJ2-5 TRBV10-3 CAISETASEQETQYF TGTGCCATCAGTGAGACGGCTAGCGAACAAGAGACCCAGTACTTC
- TRBD2 TRBJ2-1 TRBV2 CASSGTSLLNEQFF TGTGCCAGCAGTGGGACTAGTCTTTTAAATGAGCAGTTCTTC
- - TRBJ2-7 TRBV7-2 CASSLGVAVEGEQYF TGTGCCAGCAGCTTAGGTGTAGCGGTGGAGGGGGAGCAGTACTTC
- - TRBJ2-1 TRBV12-3/TRBV12-4 CASSVGQPNEQFF TGTGCCAGCAGCGTTGGACAGCCCAATGAGCAGTTCTTC
- TRBD2 TRBJ2-1 TRBV7-3 CASSISGGSYNEQFF TGTGCCAGCAGCATTAGCGGGGGATCATACAATGAGCAGTTCTTC
- - TRBJ1-5 TRBV4-2 CASSPGGFGQPQHF TGTGCCAGCAGCCCTGGGGGGTTTGGTCAGCCCCAGCATTTT
- TRBD2 TRBJ2-4 TRBV9 CASSVESGAINIQYF TGTGCCAGCAGCGTAGAGAGCGGGGCGATAAACATTCAGTACTTC